These T cell receptor beta chains were read from a single sample in a study of cytomegalovirus exposure and HLA in healthy donors. Sequencing used immunoSEQ multiplex PCR; TCRdb keeps in-frame clones, though not all of them. The table has around 100,000 clones, 50% to 75% seen once; the top ten hold 3.9%. The specimen was PBMCs. The receptors were sampled from a man aged 25-40 years in good health and CMV-seronegative. Each CDR3 is given with its conserved first and last residue. Fields, in order: D gene, J gene, V gene, clone size, CDR3 DNA, CDR3 protein. D genes are given only for firm matches. Size values are once, few and many counts, or a class for expanded clones, and some rows have none.

TRBD2,TRBJ2-5,TRBV7-9,.,TGTGCCAGCAGTCTCGCTAGCGGAGACCTAAGAAGCCAGACCCAGTACTTC,CASSLASGDLRSQTQYF
TRBD1,TRBJ1-1,TRBV27,.,TGTGCCAGCAGTTTGAACAGGGGCGCCGGGGGAGCTTTCTTT,CASSLNRGAGGAFF
.,TRBJ1-1,TRBV4-1,.,TGCGCCAGCAGCCAAGCCCCGACAGAGAACACTGAAGCTTTCTTT,CASSQAPTENTEAFF
.,TRBJ2-1,TRBV6-5,.,TGTGCCAGCAGTCGGAATCCCCAGGGGTACAATGAGCAGTTCTTC,CASSRNPQGYNEQFF
TRBD2,TRBJ2-2,TRBV14,.,TGTGCCAGCAGCCAAGAACAAGCGGGGGGGCCTGGCGGGGAGCTGTTTTTT,CASSQEQAGGPGGELFF
.,TRBJ1-4,TRBV19,.,TGTGCCAGTAGGACAGGTTATGTTAATGATGAAAAACTGTTTTTT,CASRTGYVNDEKLFF
TRBD2,TRBJ2-5,TRBV2,few,TGTGCCAGCAGCAGCGGGAGCTTAGGATTAGGAGAGACCCAGTACTTC,CASSSGSLGLGETQYF
.,TRBJ2-1,TRBV12-5,.,TGTGCTAGTGGTCCCGTTTCGGGACTCCAGTTCTTC,CASGPVSGLQFF
.,TRBJ2-7,TRBV25-1,.,TGTGCCAGCAGTGATCAGGGCCTCTACGAGCAGTACTTC,CASSDQGLYEQYF
.,TRBJ2-3,TRBV27,.,TGTGCCAGCAGTGCAGGGGCGTTTACGCAGTATTTT,CASSAGAFTQYF
.,TRBJ1-2,TRBV28,few,TGTGCCAGCAGTGGACTTAGCCTGTATGGCTACACCTTC,CASSGLSLYGYTF
.,TRBJ1-2,TRBV19,few,TGTGCCTTAGGGGGGGCAAAAGGCTACACCTTC,CALGGAKGYTF
TRBD2,TRBJ2-1,TRBV15,.,TGTGCCACCACGAGTAGCGGGAGGAAGTCCTACAATGAGCAGTTCTTC,CATTSSGRKSYNEQFF
.,TRBJ2-5,TRBV5-4,.,TGTGCCAGCAGCCCAGACCCGGGAGAGACCCAGTACTTC,CASSPDPGETQYF
.,TRBJ1-1,TRBV20-1,.,TGCAGTGCTTCTAGCGGGCGGGCTTTCTTT,CSASSGRAFF
.,TRBJ2-1,TRBV28,.,TGTGCCAGCAGTTTGGCTAGTAGGAATGAGCAGTTCTTC,CASSLASRNEQFF
.,TRBJ1-4,TRBV18,.,TGTGCCAGCTCACTGGCCGGGACAAGCCATGAAAAACTGTTTTTT,CASSLAGTSHEKLFF